This T cell receptor (beta chain) was identified in a study of Graves' ophthalmopathy and Graves' hyperthyroidism (dated by TCRdb to 2016 to 2019). With respect to the entire study: A patient counted as having stable hyperthyroidism if there was no progression to ophthalmopathy within 18 months of follow-up. The study used TCR beta repertoire signatures to distinguish Graves' ophthalmopathy from Graves' hyperthyroidism and to predict progression to ophthalmopathy. In five or six hyperthyroidism patients, the T-cell repertoires found in thyroid tissue were compared with those found in blood. A discovery set of 90 to 100 patients (approximately 45 ophthalmopathy, under 65 stable hyperthyroidism) was enrolled to explore V-J signatures distinguishing ophthalmopathy from hyperthyroidism. In total, 135 blood samples were TCR-sequenced: 40 to 45 ophthalmopathy, some 75 hyperthyroidism and some 17 hyperthyroidism-to-ophthalmopathy patients. The independent validation cohort included under 20 hyperthyroidism patients plus 17 patients who later progressed from hyperthyroidism to ophthalmopathy. Following sampling, methimazole starting at 30 mg daily was administered to hyperthyroidism patients, and high-dose intravenous methylprednisolone was administered to ophthalmopathy patients. Study-level results and caveats: No statistical method was used to set the sample size in advance, and the investigators knew which group each participant was assigned to. In cross-validation, the 13-signature model distinguished ophthalmopathy from stable hyperthyroidism with about 88% sensitivity and around 81% specificity, and in the test set the corresponding values were 80% and 75%. In validation, the model predicted ophthalmopathy progression with about 71% sensitivity and less than 80% specificity; around twelve predicted patients were CT-confirmed with GO in a median of around 6.5 months. Most expanded thyroid clonotypes with frequency above 0.001 were also detected in blood, suggesting blood repertoires may reflect the thyroid immune response.

The table lists this clonotype with a few counts. Its target antigen remains unknown. No per-base quality is available; no much larger clone lies one base away. Hyperthyroidism patients were newly diagnosed, with disease duration under 2 months, and aged 18 to 65 years. Anyone with other autoimmune diseases, uncontrolled infections, pregnancy or lactation was excluded from the study. Clinical symptoms, serum thyroxine, TRAb, thyroid ultrasound and orbital computed tomography formed the basis of the diagnosis. Total RNA was extracted using Trizol reagent, and RNA quality was checked on an Agilent 2100 Bioanalyzer. TCR beta CDR3 regions were amplified from RNA transcripts for repertoire sequencing. The first round of RT-PCR was done with HTBI primers and the Qiagen OneStep RT-PCR kit, and was followed by a second round of multiplex PCR, then size selection and purification. Libraries were sequenced on an Illumina HiSeq2000 using paired-end 100 bp reads. The study's processing was this. SOAPnuke was used to process the reads, removing any read that contained adapters or uncalled bases, had a mean Phred below 15, or lacked an exact match to the constant primer or identifier. High-quality paired reads were merged with COPE v1.2.5. Each unique nucleotide sequence was treated as a clonotype, and MiTCR v1.1 was used to align the clonotypes to the IMGT TRB V, D and J references. Only V-J combinations with frequency above 0.0001 were analysed, covering about 99% of repertoires. A TCR clonal expansion and chaos score per V-J combination was defined as the ratio of F50 clonal expansion to chaos observed in the TCRdist matrix. Features were reduced by Welch's t-statistics and random forest to around 14 V-J combinations, which fed a naive Bayes classifier. The similarity between thyroid and blood repertoires was quantified using the Morisita-Horn index. TCRdb trimmed the raw reads at Q25, called clones with MiXCR and kept productive beta chains. Rows merge per CDR3 protein into single entries with the most common DNA and genes. The V and J calls here are based on TCRdb, not the publication. Recorded for this sample are around 1.1 million distinct CDR3 sequences; around a third of them occurred a single time. The leading ten clones occupy 11% of the sample.

Sequenced sample: peripheral blood or thyroid tissue (not recorded which). The sequence came from an adult man with Graves' hyperthyroidism.

The DNA sequence is given as TGTGCCAGCAGCTCATGGGACGCCCCTGAAGAGACCCAGTACTTC. It encodes CASSSWDAPEETQYF. The sequence links TRBV5-6 to TRBJ2-5; the D gene cannot be resolved beyond TRBD1 or TRBD2, each matching 5 bases. Sequences SGHDT (CDR1) and YYEEEE (CDR2) are obtained from the germline V gene. CDR3 length: 15 amino acids, cysteine to phenylalanine. Only CDR3 DNA remains: 45 bases, in frame from the first base. V is cut by 3 bases and J by 3 bases, and the space between the germline ends is 15 bases.